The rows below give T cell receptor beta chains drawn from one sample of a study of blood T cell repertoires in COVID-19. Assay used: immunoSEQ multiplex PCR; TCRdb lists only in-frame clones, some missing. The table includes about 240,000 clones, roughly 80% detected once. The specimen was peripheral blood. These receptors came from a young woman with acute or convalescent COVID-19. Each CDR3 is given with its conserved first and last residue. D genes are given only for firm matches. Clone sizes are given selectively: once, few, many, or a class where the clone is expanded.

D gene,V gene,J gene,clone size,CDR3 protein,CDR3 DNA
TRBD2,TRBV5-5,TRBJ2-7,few,CASSLVVSGSSYEQYF,TGTGCCAGCAGCTTGGTCGTTAGCGGGAGTTCCTACGAGCAGTACTTC
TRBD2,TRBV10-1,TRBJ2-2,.,CASSASSGRFGTGELFF,TGCGCCAGCAGTGCCTCTAGCGGGAGGTTTGGGACCGGGGAGCTGTTTTTT
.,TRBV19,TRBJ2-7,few,CASTPWAF,TGTGCCAGTACCCCTTGGGCCTTC
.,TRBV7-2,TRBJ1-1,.,CASSLDGGNTEAFF,TGTGCCAGCAGCTTAGACGGGGGTAACACTGAAGCTTTCTTT
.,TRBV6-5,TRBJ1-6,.,CASSYFLGQGGSPLHF,TGTGCCAGCAGTTACTTTTTGGGGCAGGGAGGTTCACCCCTCCACTTT
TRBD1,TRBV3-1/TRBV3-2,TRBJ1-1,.,CASSHKRGQGGTEAFF,TGTGCCAGCAGCCACAAACGAGGACAGGGGGGGACTGAAGCTTTCTTT
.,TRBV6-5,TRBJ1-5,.,CATKSNQPQHF,TGTGCCACCAAAAGCAATCAGCCCCAGCATTTT
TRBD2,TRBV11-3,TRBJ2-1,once,CASSLEWASGSQSSYNEQFF,TGTGCCAGCAGCTTAGAGTGGGCTAGCGGGAGCCAGAGCTCCTACAATGAGCAGTTCTTC
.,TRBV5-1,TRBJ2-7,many,CASSGTSYEQYF,TGCGCCAGCAGCGGGACATCCTACGAGCAGTACTTC
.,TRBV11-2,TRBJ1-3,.,CASSISLGGSSGNTIYF,TGTGCCAGCAGCATTTCCCTCGGCGGAAGCTCTGGAAACACCATATATTTT
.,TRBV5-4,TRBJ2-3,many,CASSSSGSTDTQYF,TGTGCCAGCAGCTCTTCCGGGAGCACAGATACGCAGTATTTT
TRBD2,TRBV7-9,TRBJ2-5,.,CASRAGGFLETQYF,TGTGCCAGCAGAGCGGGAGGATTTTTGGAGACCCAGTACTTC
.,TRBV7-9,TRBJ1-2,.,CASSLSQESYGYTF,TGTGCCAGCAGCTTAAGTCAGGAAAGCTATGGCTACACCTTC
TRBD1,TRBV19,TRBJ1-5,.,CASSRGQGLNQPQHF,TGTGCCAGTAGCAGGGGACAGGGTCTCAATCAGCCCCAGCATTTT
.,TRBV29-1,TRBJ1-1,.,CSVETGPTMNTEAFF,TGCAGCGTCGAAACAGGACCGACCATGAACACTGAAGCTTTCTTT
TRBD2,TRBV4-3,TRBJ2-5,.,CASSQGGRQETQYF,TGCGCCAGCAGCCAGGGCGGGAGGCAAGAGACCCAGTACTTC
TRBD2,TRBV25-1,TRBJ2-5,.,CASSGTSGPQETQYF,TGTGCCAGCAGTGGTACTAGCGGACCACAAGAGACCCAGTACTTC
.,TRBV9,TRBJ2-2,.,CASSVSTNTGELFF,TGTGCCAGCAGCGTGTCTACGAACACCGGGGAGCTGTTTTTT
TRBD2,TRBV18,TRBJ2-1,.,CASSPRTSPYNEQFF,TGTGCCAGCTCACCGAGGACTAGCCCCTACAATGAGCAGTTCTTC
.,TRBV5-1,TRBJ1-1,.,CASSFESMNTEAFF,TGCGCCAGCAGCTTTGAGTCGATGAACACTGAAGCTTTCTTT
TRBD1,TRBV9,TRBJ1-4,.,CASSVEGTGADVLFF,TGTGCCAGCAGCGTAGAGGGGACAGGGGCCGATGTGCTGTTTTTT
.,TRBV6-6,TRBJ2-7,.,CASSYPSRPYEQYF,TGTGCCAGCAGTTACCCCTCGAGGCCCTACGAGCAGTACTTC
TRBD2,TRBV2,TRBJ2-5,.,CASMDPGLAGETQYF,TGTGCCAGCATGGACCCTGGACTAGCGGGTGAGACCCAGTACTTC
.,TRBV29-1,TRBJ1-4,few,CSPPHRGGRSGEKLFF,TGCAGCCCTCCCCACCGCGGCGGGCGATCGGGTGAAAAACTGTTTTTT
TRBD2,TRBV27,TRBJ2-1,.,CASSPLAGEDNEQFF,TGTGCCAGCAGTCCCCTAGCGGGAGAAGATAATGAGCAGTTCTTC
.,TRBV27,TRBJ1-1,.,CASSLFQGLNTEAFF,TGTGCCAGCAGTTTATTTCAGGGCTTGAACACTGAAGCTTTCTTT
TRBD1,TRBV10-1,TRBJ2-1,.,CASSEPTGNLYNEQFF,TGCGCCAGCAGTGAGCCGACAGGGAATCTCTACAATGAGCAGTTCTTC
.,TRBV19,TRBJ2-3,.,CASRFSGSMRDTQYF,TGTGCCAGCCGCTTCTCCGGGAGTATGAGAGATACGCAGTATTTT
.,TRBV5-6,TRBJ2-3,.,CASSLLTDTQYF,TGTGCCAGCAGCCTACTCACAGATACGCAGTATTTT
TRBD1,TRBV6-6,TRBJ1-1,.,CASSHGRTGRRMVNTEAFF,TGTGCCAGCAGTCACGGGCGGACAGGGAGAAGAATGGTGAACACTGAAGCTTTCTTT
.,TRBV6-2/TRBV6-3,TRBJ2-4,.,CASSRDRTRREVAKNIQYF,TGTGCCAGCAGTCGGGACAGAACCAGGAGGGAAGTAGCCAAAAACATTCAGTACTTC
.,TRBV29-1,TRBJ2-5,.,CSVTGNPARETQYF,TGCAGCGTTACAGGGAATCCGGCCCGTGAGACCCAGTACTTC
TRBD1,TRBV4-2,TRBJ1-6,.,CASRQEGTGVGNSPLHF,TGTGCCAGCAGACAAGAGGGGACAGGGGTCGGTAATTCACCCCTCCACTTT
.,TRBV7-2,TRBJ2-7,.,CASSLAGEGSYEQYF,TGTGCCAGCAGCTTAGCGGGAGAAGGATCCTACGAGCAGTACTTC
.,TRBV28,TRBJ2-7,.,CASTWGLAASYEQYF,TGTGCCAGCACCTGGGGGCTAGCGGCCTCCTACGAGCAGTACTTC
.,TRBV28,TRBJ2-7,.,CASSLYDRQAYEQYF,TGTGCCAGCAGTTTATATGACAGGCAGGCCTACGAGCAGTACTTC
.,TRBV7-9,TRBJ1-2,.,CASSSQQGGGYTF,TGTGCCAGCAGCTCACAACAGGGTGGAGGCTACACCTTC
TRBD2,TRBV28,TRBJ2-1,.,CASSSARRDYLRDEQFF,TGTGCCAGCAGTTCGGCCCGCCGGGACTACCTTAGGGATGAGCAGTTCTTC
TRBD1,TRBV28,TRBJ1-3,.,CATGTGGLPSGNTIYF,TGTGCCACCGGGACAGGGGGGCTGCCCTCTGGAAACACCATATATTTT
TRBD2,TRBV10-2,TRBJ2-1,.,CASSPLGGRLNEQFF,TGCGCCAGCAGTCCCCTGGGCGGGAGACTGAATGAGCAGTTCTTC
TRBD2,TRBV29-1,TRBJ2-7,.,CSVSLPGTSGREGQYF,TGCAGCGTGTCACTTCCCGGGACTAGCGGGAGGGAAGGGCAGTACTTC
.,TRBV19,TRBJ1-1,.,CASNDRGNTEAFF,TGTGCCAGTAACGACAGAGGGAACACTGAAGCTTTCTTT